Below, 3 T cell receptor beta chains from the same sample are listed, as sequenced in a study of T cells expressing NK-cell markers. After re-calling the 5' RACE reads, TCRdb lists one entry per CDR3 protein, DNA absent. This listing includes over 150,000 distinct CDR3 sequences. Sample: blood T cells: a sorted CD56 or NKG2C T cell subset, CD4+ or CD8+ T cells, or bulk PBMC T cells (not recorded which). The source is a man aged 18 to 69 in good health.

The rearrangement joins TRBV10-2 to TRBJ2-5; checking the TCRdb D call of TRBD2 is not possible without DNA. The CDR3 loop spans 15 amino acids. Germline V lookup: CDR1 WSHSY, CDR2 SAAADI. The CDR3 region is CASSDSLAGKETQYF.

The gene calls are TRBV9 and TRBJ2-5; TCRdb's D call, TRBD1, is unchecked because there is no DNA. The CDR3 runs to 14 residues. Germline V gene data show CDR1 as SGDLS and CDR2 as YYNGEE. The CDR3 protein is CASSDGGGGETQYF.

The chain is built from TRBV20-1 and TRBJ1-5; TCRdb returns TRBD1, unconfirmable since there is no DNA. The CDR3 covers 14 residues. The germline V gene has CDR1 DFQATT and CDR2 SNEGSKA (reference sequence). The CDR3 region is CSASTGGHNQPQHF.